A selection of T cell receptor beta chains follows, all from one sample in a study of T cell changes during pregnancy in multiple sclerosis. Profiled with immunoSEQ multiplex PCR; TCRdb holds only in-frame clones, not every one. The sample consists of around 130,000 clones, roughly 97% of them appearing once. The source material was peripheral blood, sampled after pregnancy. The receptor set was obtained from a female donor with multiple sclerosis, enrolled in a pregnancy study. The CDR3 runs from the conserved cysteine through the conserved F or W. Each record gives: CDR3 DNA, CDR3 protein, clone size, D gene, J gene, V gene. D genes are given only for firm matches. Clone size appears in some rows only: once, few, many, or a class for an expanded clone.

cdr3_nt: TGTGCCAGCAGTCACAGGGGAACTGAAGCTTTCTTT
cdr3_aa: CASSHRGTEAFF
clone_size: -
d_call: TRBD1
j_call: TRBJ1-1
v_call: TRBV25-1

cdr3_nt: TGTGCCAGCAGTGACGCGCACAGGTTAGAAGATACGCAGTATTTT
cdr3_aa: CASSDAHRLEDTQYF
clone_size: once
d_call: -
j_call: TRBJ2-3
v_call: TRBV25-1

cdr3_nt: TGTGCCAGCAGCTCGGGACTAGGAAGTTTCTACAATGAGCAGTTCTTC
cdr3_aa: CASSSGLGSFYNEQFF
clone_size: -
d_call: TRBD2
j_call: TRBJ2-1
v_call: TRBV2

cdr3_nt: TGTGCCAGCAGCCCAGGACAGGGGCCCAATGATGAGCAGTTCTTC
cdr3_aa: CASSPGQGPNDEQFF
clone_size: -
d_call: TRBD1
j_call: TRBJ2-1
v_call: TRBV11-3

cdr3_nt: TGCGCCAGCAGTCGGTCGCGCGAGCAGTACTTC
cdr3_aa: CASSRSREQYF
clone_size: -
d_call: -
j_call: TRBJ2-7
v_call: TRBV5-1

cdr3_nt: TGTGCCAGTAGGGGACTAGCGGGAGGGAGCTCCTACGAGCAGTACTTC
cdr3_aa: CASRGLAGGSSYEQYF
clone_size: once
d_call: TRBD2
j_call: TRBJ2-7
v_call: TRBV19

cdr3_nt: TGTGCCAGTAGCGGTGTAGTTACCGGGGAGCTGTTTTTT
cdr3_aa: CASSGVVTGELFF
clone_size: once
d_call: -
j_call: TRBJ2-2
v_call: TRBV7-2

cdr3_nt: TGTGCCAGAAGCCGAACGAGGGGGAATAGGAATGAGCAGTTCTTC
cdr3_aa: CARSRTRGNRNEQFF
clone_size: -
d_call: -
j_call: TRBJ2-1
v_call: TRBV5-3

cdr3_nt: TGTGCCAGTAGTCGCGACCGGACAGGGTGGAATCAGCCCCAGCATTTT
cdr3_aa: CASSRDRTGWNQPQHF
clone_size: -
d_call: TRBD1
j_call: TRBJ1-5
v_call: TRBV19

cdr3_nt: TGTGCCAGCAGTTTATCTGGCAGGGGGGGCAATCAGCCCCAGCATTTT
cdr3_aa: CASSLSGRGGNQPQHF
clone_size: -
d_call: TRBD1
j_call: TRBJ1-5
v_call: TRBV27

cdr3_nt: TGTGCCAGTAGAACGCTCGCGGGGGTTTACAATGAGCAGTTCTTC
cdr3_aa: CASRTLAGVYNEQFF
clone_size: -
d_call: TRBD2
j_call: TRBJ2-1
v_call: TRBV19

cdr3_nt: TGTGCCATCACTAGCGACGACACCGGGGAGCTGTTTTTT
cdr3_aa: CAITSDDTGELFF
clone_size: -
d_call: -
j_call: TRBJ2-2
v_call: TRBV10-3

cdr3_nt: TGTGCCAGCAGTCCTACCGGGACAGGGAGGGCTTACGAGCAGTACTTC
cdr3_aa: CASSPTGTGRAYEQYF
clone_size: -
d_call: TRBD1
j_call: TRBJ2-7
v_call: TRBV28

cdr3_nt: TGTGCCAGCAGTTCTGGAGAGGTTACCTACGAGCAGTACTTC
cdr3_aa: CASSSGEVTYEQYF
clone_size: once
d_call: -
j_call: TRBJ2-7
v_call: TRBV28

cdr3_nt: TGTGCCAGTAGTATACGCGATTCCCCAAATGAGCAGTTCTTC
cdr3_aa: CASSIRDSPNEQFF
clone_size: -
d_call: -
j_call: TRBJ2-1
v_call: TRBV19